This TCR beta chain was captured in a study of regulatory T cells in long-lasting Graves disease. The study, taken as a whole, reports: Less diverse TCR repertoires were seen in persistent Graves' patients than in newly diagnosed ones.

Regarding time point: persistent/refractory GD, antithyroid drugs over 5 years with positive TRAb. Extracted RNA from PBMCs served as the source of the TCR library. The authors built TCR beta libraries using iRepertoire HTBI primers and Arm-PCR of CDR3 regions. In TCRdb, the multiplex PCR reads were re-called with MiXCR into one record per CDR3 protein. The sample has roughly 700,000 distinct CDR3 sequences, about 30% seen once; the top ten hold about 42%. Germline assignment: CDR1 LGHDT and CDR2 YNNKEL (reference sequence). The CDR3 covers 14 residues. With 5 bases removed from V and 6 bases from J, the gap between germline ends came to 11 bases. This clonotype was seen a few times. Its antigen is as yet unknown.

The sequence was collected from a female donor with Graves disease. The material sequenced was peripheral blood mononuclear cells (PBMCs), taken when the disease was refractory, from a patient treated with antithyroid drugs. V usage is TRBV3-1 and J usage is TRBJ1-6, with D unresolved. CDR3 coding DNA: TGTGCCAGCAGCAATTATATTCTTAATTCACCCCTCCACTTT. It codes for CASSNYILNSPLHF.